The rows below give T cell receptor beta chains drawn from one sample of a study of cytomegalovirus exposure and HLA in healthy donors. The repertoire was sequenced with immunoSEQ multiplex PCR; TCRdb's copy has only in-frame clones and lacks some. The sample has about 150,000 clones, 60% to 80% seen once. Sequencing was done on a sample of PBMCs. The receptors here all came from a man aged 25 to 45 in good health and CMV-seropositive. Each CDR3 is given with its conserved first and last residue. A D gene is named only where the DNA matches it firmly. Some rows mark clone size as missing; the rest say once, few, many or name a class of expanded clone.

size	V	J	D	CDR3	DNA
once	TRBV4-2	TRBJ2-5	NA	CASSQDYYGSGETQYF	TGTGCCAGCAGCCAAGATTATTACGGGTCGGGGGAGACCCAGTACTTC
NA	TRBV13	TRBJ2-1	NA	CASSLGGAPSSYNEQFF	TGTGCCAGCAGCTTAGGGGGGGCGCCGAGCTCCTACAATGAGCAGTTCTTC
NA	TRBV7-9	TRBJ2-7	TRBD2	CASSLPPGLAENSRREQYF	TGTGCCAGCAGCTTGCCACCGGGACTAGCGGAAAACTCCCGTCGCGAGCAGTACTTC
NA	TRBV28	TRBJ1-2	TRBD1	CASRPQGARYGYTF	TGTGCCAGCAGACCTCAGGGGGCGAGGTATGGCTACACCTTC
NA	TRBV7-9	TRBJ2-1	NA	CASSPPLARVNHYNEQFF	TGTGCCAGCAGCCCCCCCCTCGCGCGGGTGAACCACTACAATGAGCAGTTCTTC
NA	TRBV7-9	TRBJ2-1	NA	CASSRPDEQFF	TGTGCCAGCTCGAGGCCAGATGAGCAGTTCTTC
NA	TRBV11-2	TRBJ2-1	TRBD2	CASSTRTSGPAGEQFF	TGTGCCAGCAGCACAAGGACTAGCGGCCCGGCGGGTGAGCAGTTCTTC
NA	TRBV11-1	TRBJ2-7	NA	CASSHASKRYEQYF	TGTGCCAGCAGCCACGCTAGCAAACGCTACGAGCAGTACTTC
NA	TRBV5-5	TRBJ2-7	NA	CASSLTRDTRSSYEQYF	TGTGCCAGCAGCTTGACGAGGGACACCCGCAGCTCCTACGAGCAGTACTTC
NA	TRBV15	TRBJ2-6	NA	CATSSSPISGGRGSGANVLTF	TGTGCCACCAGCAGTAGTCCGATCAGTGGGGGCCGGGGATCTGGGGCCAACGTCCTGACTTTC
once	TRBV27	TRBJ1-3	TRBD1	CASSATGLGNTIYF	TGTGCCAGCAGTGCGACAGGGCTTGGAAACACCATATATTTT
NA	TRBV7-9	TRBJ2-7	NA	CASSGGAQPFYEQYF	TGTGCCAGCAGCGGGGGGGCGCAGCCCTTCTACGAGCAGTACTTC
NA	TRBV29-1	TRBJ2-2	NA	CSVFSTGELFF	TGCAGCGTGTTTTCTACCGGGGAGCTGTTTTTT
few	TRBV4-2	TRBJ2-2	NA	CASSRAGINTGELFF	TGTGCCAGCAGCCGCGCGGGAATTAACACCGGGGAGCTGTTTTTT
NA	TRBV4-2	TRBJ2-1	TRBD2	CASSLSGRATSEQFF	TGTGCCAGCAGCCTTAGCGGGAGGGCCACCAGTGAGCAGTTCTTC
NA	TRBV7-8	TRBJ2-7	NA	CASSLGRTITYEQYF	TGTGCCAGCAGCTTAGGGAGGACGATTACCTACGAGCAGTACTTC
NA	TRBV5-1	TRBJ2-7	NA	CASSLTGLAYEQYF	TGCGCCAGCAGCTTGACAGGGCTCGCCTACGAGCAGTACTTC
NA	TRBV9	TRBJ1-1	NA	CASSVGRGPSSRAFF	TGTGCCAGCAGCGTAGGTAGAGGGCCGTCATCGCGGGCTTTCTTT
NA	TRBV7-2	TRBJ2-1	NA	CASSLAWRQANEQFF	TGTGCCAGCAGCTTAGCGTGGAGACAGGCGAATGAGCAGTTCTTC
few	TRBV7-9	TRBJ2-7	NA	CASKKDGVVYEQYF	TGTGCCAGCAAGAAGGACGGGGTTGTCTACGAGCAGTACTTC
few	TRBV7-3	TRBJ2-2	TRBD1	CASSLTRTGETGELFF	TGTGCCAGCAGTCTAACTAGGACAGGGGAAACCGGGGAGCTGTTTTTT
NA	TRBV19	TRBJ1-1	NA	CASSNQGFAEAFF	TGTGCCAGTAGTAACCAGGGTTTCGCTGAAGCTTTCTTT
NA	TRBV7-9	TRBJ2-3	TRBD2	CASSLTRLAGGRTDTQYF	TGTGCCAGCAGCTTAACGAGACTAGCGGGAGGTCGCACAGATACGCAGTATTTT
NA	TRBV5-4	TRBJ2-1	TRBD2	CASSLGGRAPYNEQFF	TGTGCCAGCAGCTTGGGCGGGAGGGCCCCCTACAATGAGCAGTTCTTC
NA	TRBV5-4	TRBJ2-1	NA	CASSLEGGINNEQFF	TGTGCCAGCAGCTTGGAGGGCGGGATTAACAATGAGCAGTTCTTC
once	TRBV7-3	TRBJ2-5	TRBD1	CASSLLGTAVQETQYF	TGTGCCAGCAGCCTCCTCGGGACAGCCGTCCAAGAGACCCAGTACTTC
once	TRBV4-2	TRBJ2-7	TRBD2	CASSQDWAGAYEQYF	TGTGCCAGCAGCCAAGATTGGGCGGGAGCCTACGAGCAGTACTTC
NA	TRBV7-8	TRBJ2-5	NA	CASSFQGRETQYF	TGTGCCAGCAGCTTTCAGGGCCGAGAGACCCAGTACTTC
NA	TRBV6-6	TRBJ2-3	TRBD2	CASSTGTSGGTDTQYF	TGTGCCAGCAGTACCGGGACTAGCGGGGGCACAGATACGCAGTATTTT
few	TRBV5-1	TRBJ2-7	TRBD1	CASSPWTGFSYEQYF	TGCGCCAGCAGCCCCTGGACAGGGTTCTCCTACGAGCAGTACTTC
NA	TRBV19	TRBJ2-1	TRBD2	CASSGGSSGKYNEQFF	TGTGCCAGTAGTGGGGGGTCTAGCGGGAAGTACAATGAGCAGTTCTTC
NA	TRBV7-9	TRBJ1-1	NA	CSSSLVSGSVKMRAFF	TGTTCCAGCAGCTTAGTGTCAGGCAGTGTTAAGATGCGAGCTTTCTTT
NA	TRBV5-1	TRBJ2-5	NA	CASSSGQETQYF	TGCGCCAGCAGCTCGGGGCAAGAGACCCAGTACTTC
NA	TRBV6-5	TRBJ2-1	NA	CASSLGQINNEQFF	TGTGCCAGCAGCCTCGGACAAATTAACAATGAGCAGTTCTTC
once	TRBV7-8	TRBJ2-7	NA	CASTPDRDEQYF	TGTGCCAGCACTCCGGATCGGGACGAGCAGTACTTC
NA	TRBV6-1	TRBJ2-7	TRBD1	CASSRDRGEQYF	TGTGCCAGCAGTCGGGACAGGGGCGAGCAGTACTTC
NA	TRBV28	TRBJ2-3	TRBD2	CASQRGTSVADTQYF	TGTGCCAGCCAACGAGGGACTAGCGTAGCAGATACGCAGTATTTT
NA	TRBV5-6	TRBJ1-6	NA	CASSNRGGRGYSPLHF	TGTGCCAGCAGCAATCGAGGTGGCAGGGGTTACTCACCCCTCCACTTT
NA	TRBV19	TRBJ1-2	NA	CASSKTEYGYTF	TGTGCCAGTAGTAAGACAGAATATGGCTACACCTTC
NA	TRBV6-5	TRBJ2-7	TRBD2	CASSFLRTSAYEQYF	TGTGCCAGCAGTTTCCTAAGGACTAGCGCCTACGAGCAGTACTTC
NA	TRBV28	TRBJ2-5	TRBD2	CASRTSGPAGTQYF	TGTGCCAGCAGGACTAGCGGGCCCGCGGGGACCCAGTACTTC
NA	TRBV27	TRBJ2-7	NA	CASGGSSYEQYF	TGTGCCAGCGGGGGGTCCTCCTACGAGCAGTACTTC
NA	TRBV14	TRBJ2-7	NA	CASSVSRGSEQYF	TGTGCCAGCAGTGTGAGCAGGGGAAGCGAGCAGTACTTC
NA	TRBV9	TRBJ2-7	TRBD1	CASSPQTGGLYEQYF	TGTGCCAGCAGCCCCCAGACAGGGGGACTCTACGAGCAGTACTTC
NA	TRBV15	TRBJ1-2	NA	CATSRDTRGGKNYGYTF	TGTGCCACCAGCAGAGATACCAGAGGAGGAAAGAACTATGGCTACACCTTC
NA	TRBV6-1	TRBJ1-5	NA	CASKQGHNQPQHF	TGTGCCAGCAAGCAGGGGCACAATCAGCCCCAGCATTTT
NA	TRBV28	TRBJ2-3	TRBD2	CASSSSGTGGDTQYF	TGTGCCAGCAGTTCTAGCGGGACGGGGGGAGATACGCAGTATTTT